A few counts support the clone carrying this TCR beta chain. The V gene's germline CDR1 is SGHDT and CDR2 YYEEEE. The CDR3 totals 16 residues. V shed 0 bases, J shed 7 bases, and the junction held 5 bases outside the gene matches. This sample is drawn from a study of CD8+ T cells in alopecia areata. Extraction and reverse transcription of RNA yielded cDNA as the sequencing template. Profiled with immunoSEQ multiplex PCR; TCRdb holds only in-frame clones, not every one. The profile shows around 140,000 clones, about 60% of them singletons. This TCR was recovered from a human donor with alopecia areata. The input for sequencing was CD4+ T cells sorted from blood, taken at week 0. This chain connects TRBV5-6 to TRBJ1-6; 9 bases map to TRBD1. For the CDR3, the DNA is TGTGCCAGCAGCTTGGAAGGGACAGGGAGGAATTCACCCCTCCACTTT. Protein product: CASSLEGTGRNSPLHF.